Following are 9 T cell receptor beta chains from one sample sequenced in a study of blood T cell repertoires in COVID-19. The data were produced by immunoSEQ multiplex PCR, yet TCRdb's version contains in-frame clones alone and is incomplete. The data show some 260,000 clones, 75% to 90% seen once. Specimen: PBMCs or T cells enriched from blood (not recorded which). The receptors come from a man aged 40-49 years who had recovered from COVID-19.

V and J are TRBV15 and TRBJ1-4; the match to TRBD1 covers 7 bases. Germline lookup yields CDR1 LNHNV and CDR2 YYDKDF (reference sequence). CDR3 length: 15 residues. V trimming: 4 bases; J trimming: 8 bases; junction bases outside the gene matches: 10. This CDR3 reads CATSNLDRLREKLFF. CDR3 nucleotide sequence: TGTGCCACCAGCAATTTGGACAGGTTACGCGAAAAACTGTTTTTT.

V is TRBV7-8 and J is TRBJ2-7; the match to TRBD1 covers 9 bases. Germline CDR1 is SGHVS and CDR2 is FQNEAQ. The CDR3 loop spans 17 amino acids. Trimming cost V 1 base and J 3 bases; bases outside gene matches: 10. CDR3 amino acids: CASSLEGQGYSLYEQYF. For the CDR3, the DNA is TGTGCCAGCAGCTTAGAGGGACAGGGCTATTCTCTCTACGAGCAGTACTTC.

The chain carries TRBV6-4 and TRBJ2-2; TRBD2 matches 13 bases. V was clipped by 6 bases and J by 0 bases; unmatched bases: 7. Germline CDR1 and CDR2: MRHNA and SNTAGT. The CDR3 is 18 residues long. CDR3 residues: CASSETGLAGSNTGELFF. CDR3 nucleotide sequence: TGTGCCAGCAGCGAAACGGGACTAGCGGGATCGAACACCGGGGAGCTGTTTTTT.

The rearrangement joins TRBV28 to TRBJ1-1; no reliable D call. Trimming took 3 bases from V and 3 from J, leaving 11 bases between them. This CDR3 comprises 14 residues. Germline V gene data show CDR1 as MDHEN and CDR2 as SYDVKM. CDR3 DNA: TGTGCCAGCAGTTTCGAGGGTAGGGACACTGAAGCTTTCTTT. Protein sequence: CASSFEGRDTEAFF. The full variable domain, completed using reference TRBV28 and TRBJ1-1, is DVKVTQSSRYLVKRTGEKVFLECVQDMDHENMFWYRQDPGLGLRLIYFSYDVKMKEKGDIPEGYSVSREKKERFSLILESASTNQTSMYLCASSFEGRDTEAFFGQGTRLTVV.

The gene calls are TRBV5-6 and TRBJ1-1; 8 positions match TRBD1. The J segment lost 0 bases and the V segment lost 2 bases, leaving 6 bases of the junction unmatched. The germline CDR1 and CDR2 sequences are SGHDT and YYEEEE. This CDR3 region has 16 residues. As DNA, the CDR3 is TGTGCCAGCAGCTTCACAGGGGGTACGATGAACACTGAAGCTTTCTTT. As protein: CASSFTGGTMNTEAFF.

V usage is TRBV2 and J usage is TRBJ2-7, with TRBD1 as a possible D gene (5 bases). The CDR3 consists of 15 residues. Germline CDR1 is SNHLY and CDR2 is FYNNEI. Trimming shortened V by 3 bases and J by 2 bases, and 14 bases separated the two germline ends. CDR3 in amino acids: CASSEGQPRTYEQYF. The CDR3 coding sequence is TGTGCCAGCAGTGAGGGGCAGCCCCGAACCTACGAGCAGTACTTC. Using reference TRBV2 and TRBJ2-7 for the parts outside the CDR3, the full variable domain is EPEVTQTPSHQVTQMGQEVILRCVPISNHLYFYWYRQILGQKVEFLVSFYNNEISEKSEIFDDQFSVERPDGSNFTLKIRSTKLEDSAMYFCASSEGQPRTYEQYFGPGTRLTVT.

Turning to this clone: In the same sample, other DNA sequences code for this CDR3. The chain combines TRBV12-3 or TRBV12-4 with TRBJ1-5; 9 nucleotides agree with TRBD1. V trimming: 6 bases; J trimming: 7 bases; junction bases outside the gene matches: 4. CDR3 size: 13 residues. This CDR3 is CASSWDRDQPQHF. The CDR3 DNA is TGTGCCAGCAGCTGGGACAGGGACCAGCCCCAGCATTTT.

This chain links TRBV5-4 with TRBJ2-3; 7 bases align to TRBD2. The CDR3 runs to 12 residues. From germline, CDR1 is SGHNT and CDR2 YYREEE (reference sequence). J was trimmed by 8 bases and V by 4 bases; bases with no gene match: 4. CDR3: CASSPGGGTQYF. In nucleotides, the CDR3 is TGTGCCAGCAGCCCGGGGGGAGGTACGCAGTATTTT.

This sequence joins TRBV27 and TRBJ1-6, with D unclear. Germline V lookup: CDR1 MNHEY, CDR2 SMNVEV (reference sequence). This CDR3 is 14 amino acids long. V was pared by 5 bases and J by 10 bases, with 15 bases between. This chain's CDR3 is CASSTIHIGSPLHF. The CDR3 DNA is TGTGCCAGCAGTACTATTCACATTGGATCACCCCTCCACTTT.